This is a list of T cell receptor beta chains from one sample in a study of OX40 agonist ivuxolimab in advanced cancers. Sequenced by immunoSEQ multiplex PCR; TCRdb stores in-frame clones only, minus some. The top ten clones hold under 0.6% of a sample with 60,000 or so clones, more than 65% of them seen once. This specimen consisted of CD4+ or CD8+ T cells sorted from blood, obtained in a trial of the OX40 agonist ivuxolimab. These receptors originate from an adult with an advanced solid tumor such as melanoma, head and neck, liver or kidney cancer. CDR3s include the opening cysteine and the closing phenylalanine or tryptophan. A clone size is listed for some rows: how often the clone was seen (once, few, many), or a class if it is expanded.

V,size,CDR3
TRBV7-9,.,CASSFSNYGYTF
TRBV2,.,CASSIRRHRSSYEQYF
TRBV7-8,.,CASSLARLWQVNQPQHF
TRBV20-1,.,CSARGGVEQFF
TRBV2,.,CASSKTSGAWDNEQFF
TRBV5-4,.,CASTLTSGSTDTQYF
TRBV21-1,.,CASSIRQGLTNYGYTF
TRBV6-1,.,CASNYDRVQPQHF
TRBV27,.,CASYRSLARESYEQYF
TRBV9,.,CASRDPAGEAGELFF
TRBV11-3,.,CASSLVGNSGNEQFF
TRBV2,.,CASNLLADYNEQFF
TRBV19,.,CASSLRDRGFDEQFF
TRBV10-3,few,CAISVEGNYGYTF
TRBV7-2,once,CASSPTKGQETQYF
TRBV29-1,few,CSVGTGDYGYTF
TRBV30,.,CAWSWDTEAFF
TRBV11-2,.,CASSTGQGKLNGYTF
TRBV5-5,.,CASSPITGEDQPQHF
TRBV9,.,CASSVVPQYYGYTF
TRBV5-1,.,CASSLDGLDTDTQYF
TRBV10-3,once,CAISEGGNTDTQYF
TRBV30,.,CAWSSGLRESDTQYF
TRBV30,.,CAWSVLGNEQYF
TRBV5-1,.,CASSLVRFQETQYF
TRBV5-1,.,CASRGQPLISYEQYF
TRBV6-6,.,CASSYDGNQPQHF
TRBV7-9,.,CASSADFYEQYF
TRBV11-3,.,CASSSPGGSTDTQYF
TRBV7-7,once,CASSLRWDYQETQYF
TRBV19,.,CASSIAHHGQETQYF
TRBV6-1,.,CASSARSREGVGPGNTIYF
TRBV7-9,once,CASSLGGSGETQYF
TRBV10-3,.,CAIRPDSAGKQETQYF
TRBV27,.,CASSRIIRSGSEQYF
TRBV5-5,.,CASSADGSSTDTQYF
TRBV27,.,CASSLQSSGRSETQYF
TRBV19,.,CASSQPPRVSYEQYF
TRBV2,.,CASRFLAAGEETQYF
TRBV30,.,CAWRAIDFPTDTQYF
TRBV4-1,.,CASSRELVSYNEQFF